The count of the clone carrying this TCR beta chain is one. The data derive from a study of sequential checkpoint blockade in melanoma. On the study more broadly: Maintenance nivolumab came after either treatment sequence.

Treatment here: randomized to nivolumab then ipilimumab (arm A) or the reverse (arm B). Sorted cells were live CD3+CD8+, lacking CD19 and CD56, from PBMCs. Using immunoSEQ multiplex PCR, the repertoire was profiled, and TCRdb retains in-frame clones only, with some absent. The table lists more than 20,000 clones, 82% of them singletons. Sequencing used CD8+ T cells sorted from blood (inferred from file names), obtained from a patient given nivolumab and ipilimumab in sequence. This TCR was sampled from a human donor with melanoma.

CDR3 amino acids: CASSGGLGGSRQFF. DNA for the CDR3: TGTGCCAGCAGTGGAGGGTTAGGGGGCAGTCGGCAGTTCTTC. The rearrangement uses TRBV6-5 and TRBJ2-1; possibly TRBD1 for D (7 bases). Germline CDR1 reads MNHEY; CDR2 reads SVGAGI. The CDR3 totals 14 residues. Trimming cost V 5 bases and J 12 bases, with 20 bases left between them.